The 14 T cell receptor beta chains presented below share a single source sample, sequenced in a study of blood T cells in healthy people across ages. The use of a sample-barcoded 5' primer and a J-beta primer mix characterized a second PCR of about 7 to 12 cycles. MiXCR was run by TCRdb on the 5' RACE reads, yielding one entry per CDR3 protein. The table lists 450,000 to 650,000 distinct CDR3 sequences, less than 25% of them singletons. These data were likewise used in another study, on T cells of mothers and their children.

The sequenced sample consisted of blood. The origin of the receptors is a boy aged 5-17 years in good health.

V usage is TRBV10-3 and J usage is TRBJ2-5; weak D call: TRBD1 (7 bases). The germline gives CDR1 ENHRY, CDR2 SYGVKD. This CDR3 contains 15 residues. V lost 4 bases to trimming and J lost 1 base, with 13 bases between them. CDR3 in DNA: TGTGCCATCAGTGGGGGGGCAGGGGGCCAAGAGACCCAGTACTTC. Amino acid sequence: CAISGGAGGQETQYF.

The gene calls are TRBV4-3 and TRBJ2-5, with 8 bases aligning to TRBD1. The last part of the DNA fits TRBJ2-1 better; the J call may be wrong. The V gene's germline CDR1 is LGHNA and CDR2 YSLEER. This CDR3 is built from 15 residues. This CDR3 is CASSPYFDRGDEQFF. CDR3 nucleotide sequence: TGCGCCAGCAGCCCCTACTTCGACAGGGGCGATGAGCAGTTCTTC.

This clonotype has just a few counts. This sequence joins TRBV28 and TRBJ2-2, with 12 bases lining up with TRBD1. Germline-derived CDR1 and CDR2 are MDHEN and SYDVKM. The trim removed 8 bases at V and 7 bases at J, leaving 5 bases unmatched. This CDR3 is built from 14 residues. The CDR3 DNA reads TGTGCCAGCGGGGACAGGGGGCTCGGCGGGGAGCTGTTTTTT. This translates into CASGDRGLGGELFF.

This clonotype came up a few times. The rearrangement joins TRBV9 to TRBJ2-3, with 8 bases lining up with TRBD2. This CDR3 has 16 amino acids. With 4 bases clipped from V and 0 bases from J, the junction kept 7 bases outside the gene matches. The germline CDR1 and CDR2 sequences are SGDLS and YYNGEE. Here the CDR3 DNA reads TGTGCCAGCAGCCCGGGACTAGTTATAAGCACAGATACGCAGTATTTT. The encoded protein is CASSPGLVISTDTQYF.

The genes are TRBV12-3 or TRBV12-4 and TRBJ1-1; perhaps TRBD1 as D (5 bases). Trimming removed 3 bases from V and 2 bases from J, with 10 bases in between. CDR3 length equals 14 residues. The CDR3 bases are TGTGCCAGCAGTTTGAACGGGGCCAACACTGAAGCTTTCTTT. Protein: CASSLNGANTEAFF.

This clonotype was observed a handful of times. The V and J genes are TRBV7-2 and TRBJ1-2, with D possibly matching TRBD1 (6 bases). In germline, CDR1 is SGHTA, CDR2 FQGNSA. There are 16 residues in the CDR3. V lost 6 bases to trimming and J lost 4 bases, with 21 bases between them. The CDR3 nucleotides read TGTGCCAGCAGACCCGATCCCCTGGGGGCGGCCTATGGCTACACCTTC. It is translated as CASRPDPLGAAYGYTF.

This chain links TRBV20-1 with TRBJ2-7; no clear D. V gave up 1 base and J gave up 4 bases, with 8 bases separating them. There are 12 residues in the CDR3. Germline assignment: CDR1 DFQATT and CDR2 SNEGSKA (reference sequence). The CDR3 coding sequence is TGCAGTGCTAGAGGTTGGGGTTACGAGCAGTACTTC. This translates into CSARGWGYEQYF.

CDR3 in DNA: TGTGCCAGTAGTGGGCGGGAGGGCCGCTACGAGCAGTACTTC. Residues: CASSGREGRYEQYF. The rearrangement links TRBV19 to TRBJ2-5; 9 bases agree with TRBD2. The J call may be wrong; the DNA end is better matched by TRBJ2-7. This CDR3 contains 14 residues. Per germline, CDR1 LNHDA and CDR2 SQIVND (reference sequence).

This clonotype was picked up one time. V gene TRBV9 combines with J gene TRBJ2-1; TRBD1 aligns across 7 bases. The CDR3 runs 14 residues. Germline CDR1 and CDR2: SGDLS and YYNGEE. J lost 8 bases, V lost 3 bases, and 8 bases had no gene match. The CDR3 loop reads CASSGGGFLDEQFF. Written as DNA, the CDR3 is TGTGCCAGCAGCGGAGGGGGCTTTTTGGATGAGCAGTTCTTC. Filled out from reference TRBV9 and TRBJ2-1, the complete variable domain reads DSGVTQTPKHLITATGQRVTLRCSPRSGDLSVYWYQQSLDQGLQFLIQYYNGEERAKGNILERFSAQQFPDLHSELNLSSLELGDSALYFCASSGGGFLDEQFFGPGTRLTVL.

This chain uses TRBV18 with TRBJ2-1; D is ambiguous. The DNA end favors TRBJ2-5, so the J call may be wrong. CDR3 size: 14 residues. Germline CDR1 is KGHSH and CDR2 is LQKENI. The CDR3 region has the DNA TGTGCCAGCTCACCACTCGCCCTCCCCGAGACCCAGTACTTC. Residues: CASSPLALPETQYF.

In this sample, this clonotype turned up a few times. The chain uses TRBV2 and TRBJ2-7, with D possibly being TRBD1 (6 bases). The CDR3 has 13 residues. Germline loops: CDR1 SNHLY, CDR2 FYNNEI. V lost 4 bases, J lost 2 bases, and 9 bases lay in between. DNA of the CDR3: TGTGCCAGCAGTGGCGAGGGGGCCTACGAGCAGTACTTC. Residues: CASSGEGAYEQYF.

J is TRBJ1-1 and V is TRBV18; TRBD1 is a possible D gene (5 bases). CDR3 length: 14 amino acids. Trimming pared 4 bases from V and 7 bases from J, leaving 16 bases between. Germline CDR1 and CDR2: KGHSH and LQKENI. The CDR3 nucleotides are TGTGCCAGCTCACTAACTAATGGAGGGGTTGAAGCTTTCTTT. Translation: CASSLTNGGVEAFF.

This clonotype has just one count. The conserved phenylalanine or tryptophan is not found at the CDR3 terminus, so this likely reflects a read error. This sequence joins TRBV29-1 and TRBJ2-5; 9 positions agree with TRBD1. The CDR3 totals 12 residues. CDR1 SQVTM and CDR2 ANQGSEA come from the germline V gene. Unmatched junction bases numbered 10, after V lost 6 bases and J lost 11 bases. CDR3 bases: TGCAGCGTGGTTGGGACAGGGAGGGAGCAGTACTCC. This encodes CSVVGTGREQYS.

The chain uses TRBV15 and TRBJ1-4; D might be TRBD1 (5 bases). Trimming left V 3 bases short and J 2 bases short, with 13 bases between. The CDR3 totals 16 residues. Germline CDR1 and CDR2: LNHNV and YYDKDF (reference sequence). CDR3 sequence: CATSRSVGGTNEKLFF. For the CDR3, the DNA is TGTGCCACCAGCAGGAGCGTTGGGGGGACTAATGAAAAACTGTTTTTT.